This T cell receptor beta chain was observed in a study of T cells in Graves' hyperthyroidism and ophthalmopathy. Study-wide background: Blood was drawn when the patient was first diagnosed and still untreated. Study-level findings and limits: Blood also contained most expanded thyroid clonotypes above 0.001.

TCR beta CDR3 sequences were amplified from RNA transcripts. During a first-round RT-PCR of the TCR CDR3, the HTBI primer set was used. TCRdb processed the multiplex PCR reads anew with MiXCR; each CDR3 protein has one entry. This sample has fewer than 900,000 distinct CDR3 sequences, with around 17% found just once. Notes on this clonotype: Antigen: not known.

Calling Graves' hyperthyroidism stable meant ophthalmopathy did not progress within 18 months. Aged 18 to 65, the patients had hyperthyroidism that was newly diagnosed and had lasted under 2 months. Germline CDR1 LGHDT, CDR2 YNNKEL (reference sequence). With 0 bases clipped from V and 4 bases from J, the junction kept 5 bases outside the gene matches. CDR3 length: 15 amino acids. The receptor's source is a man aged 18-30 years with Graves' hyperthyroidism. This chain links TRBV3-1 with TRBJ1-2; 7 positions agree with TRBD1. Sequenced input: blood. CDR3 loop: CASSQDRGTAYGYTF. DNA for the CDR3: TGTGCCAGCAGCCAAGATCGGGGGACAGCCTATGGCTACACCTTC.